This entry lists 18 T cell receptor beta chains sequenced from one sample in a study of cytomegalovirus exposure and HLA in healthy donors. Sequencing was performed with immunoSEQ multiplex PCR; in TCRdb, only in-frame clones are kept and a portion is missing. The repertoire consists of over 150,000 clones, with about 80% occurring once and the leading ten covering 2.5% to 3.5%. The sample comprised PBMCs. Receptors were obtained from a woman aged 18 to 35 in good health and CMV-seropositive.

This rearrangement joins TRBV4-2 to TRBJ2-1; 14 bases are a match to TRBD2. Germline CDR1 and CDR2: LGHNA and YNFKEQ. The V segment lost 1 base and the J segment 8 bases; nucleotides outside the gene matches: 4. This CDR3 is built from 16 residues. CDR3 protein: CASSQGLAGGRDEQFF. The CDR3 DNA reads as TGTGCCAGCAGCCAAGGACTAGCGGGGGGGCGGGATGAGCAGTTCTTC.

The rearrangement uses TRBV4-1 and TRBJ1-1; D is uncertain. Germline-derived CDR1 and CDR2 are MGHRA and YSYEKL. The CDR3 length is 15 residues. V lost 0 bases and J 3 bases, leaving 11 bases between the germline ends. CDR3 DNA: TGCGCCAGCAGCCAAGATCCGGGGTCTGACACTGAAGCTTTCTTT. Amino acid sequence: CASSQDPGSDTEAFF.

V and J are TRBV7-8 and TRBJ2-1; the D gene is possibly TRBD1 (5 bases). V shed 3 bases and J shed 0 bases, with 9 bases lying between them. The CDR3 sequence is 15 residues long. Germline V CDR1 and CDR2: SGHVS, FQNEAQ. The CDR3 here is CASSLQGVSYNEQFF. In DNA form, the CDR3 reads TGTGCCAGCAGCTTGCAGGGTGTCTCCTACAATGAGCAGTTCTTC.

This chain uses TRBV19 with TRBJ2-2; D not certain. The CDR3 totals 13 residues. Germline V gives CDR1 LNHDA, CDR2 SQIVND (reference sequence). Trimming pared 8 bases from V and 6 bases from J, leaving 13 bases between. The CDR3 DNA reads TGTGCCAGTCAGAAAGATACCGCCGGGGAGCTGTTTTTT. Its translation is CASQKDTAGELFF.

The rearrangement links TRBV5-4 to TRBJ1-2, with D unclear. With 4 bases removed from V and 6 bases from J, the gap between germline ends came to 13 bases. Germline V gene data show CDR1 as SGHNT and CDR2 as YYREEE (reference sequence). This CDR3 region has 13 residues. This CDR3 is CASSINREHGYTF. DNA of the CDR3: TGTGCCAGCAGCATAAATAGGGAGCATGGCTACACCTTC.

This sequence joins TRBV18 and TRBJ1-2, with 10 bases that match TRBD1. This CDR3 region has 17 residues. CDR1 is KGHSH, CDR2 LQKENI, per germline. V gave up 2 bases and J gave up 2 bases; unmatched junction bases: 8. In nucleotides, the CDR3 is TGTGCCAGCTCACCAATCGGACAGGGGGTGCAAAACTATGGCTACACCTTC. This codes for CASSPIGQGVQNYGYTF.

The chain couples TRBV7-3 to TRBJ2-3; no clear D gene. Deletions cut 5 bases from V and 4 bases from J, with 13 bases between. The CDR3 covers 14 residues. In germline, CDR1 is SGHTA, CDR2 FQGTGA. CDR3 in amino acids: CASSPGPLADTQYF. The CDR3 nucleotides are TGTGCCAGCAGCCCAGGCCCCCTCGCAGATACGCAGTATTTT.

This clone has at least ten counts. Additional DNA sequences in this sample encode the identical CDR3. CDR3 loop: CASRPGQGSTGELFF. CDR3 in DNA: TGTGCCAGCAGACCGGGACAGGGAAGCACCGGGGAGCTGTTTTTT. The genes are TRBV7-9 and TRBJ2-2, with TRBD1 matching 9 bases. The CDR3 covers 15 residues. After removal of 6 bases from V and 4 bases from J, the junction contained 6 bases not matched to a gene. From germline, CDR1 is SEHNR and CDR2 FQNEAQ (reference sequence).

The chain joins TRBV7-2 to TRBJ2-7, with 10 bases identical to TRBD2. This CDR3 has 15 residues. The germline V gene encodes CDR1 SGHTA and CDR2 FQGNSA. The ends lost 5 bases at V and 2 bases at J; junction bases unmatched: 6. In DNA, the CDR3 is TGTGCCAGCAGCCCCGTCAGCGGGGGGGCCTACGAGCAGTACTTC. Translating it yields CASSPVSGGAYEQYF.

This sequence joins TRBV19 and TRBJ2-1; 8 positions agree with TRBD2. The CDR3 has 15 residues. Germline V lookup: CDR1 LNHDA, CDR2 SQIVND (reference sequence). V lost 6 bases and J lost 9; bases outside the gene matches: 13. As DNA, the CDR3 is TGTGCCAGTAGAGTTTCGGGAGGGTGGGGAGTTGAGCAGTTCTTC. Translating gives CASRVSGGWGVEQFF. Full variable domain (remainder filled in from reference TRBV19 and TRBJ2-1): DGGITQSPKYLFRKEGQNVTLSCEQNLNHDAMYWYRQDPGQGLRLIYYSQIVNDFQKGDIAEGYSVSREKKESFPLTVTSAQKNPTAFYLCASRVSGGWGVEQFFGPGTRLTVL.

The chain carries TRBV5-1 and TRBJ2-2; 8 bases are a match to TRBD2. Germline lookup yields CDR1 SGHRS and CDR2 YFSETQ. The CDR3 length is 15 residues. V gave up 1 base and J gave up 8 bases; unmatched junction bases: 7. The DNA of the CDR3 is TGCGCCAGCAGCTTGAGAATAGCGGGGCAGGGGGAGCTGTTTTTT. It yields the protein CASSLRIAGQGELFF.

This sequence joins TRBV19 and TRBJ1-5, with 10 bases identical to TRBD1. The V and J ends lost 6 bases and 2 bases, in that order; junction bases with no gene match: 13. Germline V gene lookup returns CDR1 LNHDA and CDR2 SQIVND (reference sequence). The CDR3 runs to 18 residues. CDR3 DNA sequence: TGTGCCAGTAGCCAAAGGACAGGGGGGCTTGAGGGCAATCAGCCCCAGCATTTT. It codes for CASSQRTGGLEGNQPQHF.

The chain links TRBV11-3 to TRBJ2-1; a possible D gene is TRBD2 (7 bases). V was shortened by 4 bases and J by 4 bases, with 14 bases between the two germline ends. Germline loops: CDR1 SGHNT, CDR2 YENEEA. The CDR3 is 15 amino acids. The CDR3 loop reads CASSSRGGEYNEQFF. CDR3 DNA sequence: TGTGCCAGCAGCTCCCGAGGGGGGGAGTACAATGAGCAGTTCTTC.

The J gene is TRBJ1-1, the V gene TRBV5-1; 10 bases agree with TRBD1. CDR3 size: 15 residues. In germline, CDR1 is SGHRS, CDR2 YFSETQ. V lost 4 bases to trimming and J lost 0 bases; unmatched junction nucleotides: 3. The CDR3 nucleotides read TGCGCCAGCAGCGAAGGGACAGGGGTGAACACTGAAGCTTTCTTT. It translates to CASSEGTGVNTEAFF.

This clone showed up just once. V usage is TRBV29-1 and J usage is TRBJ1-1; 7 bases agree with TRBD1. The germline V gene encodes CDR1 SQVTM and CDR2 ANQGSEA. V was pared by 3 bases and J by 7 bases, with 14 bases of the junction left unmatched. This CDR3 contains 15 residues. The CDR3 bases are TGCAGCGTTGATCGAGGGGGCGCGTTTAAATTTGAAGCTTTCTTT. It translates to CSVDRGGAFKFEAFF.

The V gene is TRBV19, the J gene TRBJ2-7; 10 positions agree with TRBD1. The CDR3 sequence is 15 residues long. Germline V gene sequence: CDR1 LNHDA, CDR2 SQIVND (reference sequence). The trim removed 5 bases at V and 5 bases at J, leaving 9 bases unmatched. The CDR3 DNA is TGTGCCAGTAGTCCTACCGGGACAGGGGTCCACGAGCAGTACTTC. Translating gives CASSPTGTGVHEQYF.

This rearrangement joins TRBV4-1 to TRBJ2-1; 9 nucleotides align to TRBD2. CDR3 length: 14 residues. CDR1 is MGHRA, CDR2 YSYEKL, per germline. V dropped 4 bases and J dropped 6; count of bases not matched to a gene: 4. The CDR3 nucleotides read TGCGCCAGCAGCCCGGGACTAGCCTTCAATGAGCAGTTCTTC. Protein product: CASSPGLAFNEQFF.

This chain connects TRBV7-2 to TRBJ2-2; 7 positions match TRBD1. Germline-derived CDR1 and CDR2 are SGHTA and FQGNSA. The CDR3 is 14 residues long. The junction had 5 bases not matched to a gene; V was cut back by 5 bases and J by 5 bases. CDR3 amino acids: CASSLIQGTGELFF. DNA of the CDR3: TGTGCCAGCAGCCTAATACAGGGGACCGGGGAGCTGTTTTTT.